This TCR beta chain comes out of a study of blood T cell repertoires in COVID-19. The assay was immunoSEQ multiplex PCR, and TCRdb's table has in-frame clones only and misses some. The table records 100,000 to 110,000 clones, roughly 84% of them present only once. The CDR3 sequence is 13 residues long. Germline loops: CDR1 MNHEY, CDR2 SVGAGI. V lost 7 bases to trimming and J lost 10 bases, with 14 bases between them. The source material was peripheral blood. The gene calls are TRBV6-5 and TRBJ1-6; D remains unclear. This receptor was taken from a man under 40 in a cohort sampled during active COVID-19. CDR3: CASTVRPKSPLHF. The DNA for the CDR3 is TGTGCCAGCACCGTGAGGCCGAAATCACCCCTCCACTTT.